A single T cell receptor beta chain is shown here with its context. The specificity of this receptor is unknown. It has no much larger one-base neighbor in the sample; base qualities were not kept. This entry is derived from a study of human T cells and chemical hapten exposure listed by TCRdb under 2021. At the level of the whole study: For sensitization, 2% DPC in acetone was applied to a roughly 2 cm by roughly 2 cm area of upper inner arm skin. Throughout the roughly 26-week study period, patients were also given weekly therapeutic DPC doses on the scalp. Patch testing was performed on the upper back with Finn chambers containing 0.01% DPC, and the patch tests were scored after 6 days according to International Contact Dermatitis Research Group standards. The patient cohort, mostly female, included alopecia areata with under or over 50% scalp involvement, alopecia totalis and alopecia universalis. Libraries were pooled for sequencing, and variation in per-sample TCR yields was attributed mainly to small differences in library volumes within the pool. This study followed changes in the peripheral blood TCR repertoire in vivo during primary and secondary sensitization of alopecia patients to the hapten diphenylcyclopropenone (DPC). Blood samples were taken from patients before sensitization (week 0) and then at 2, 6 and about 24 weeks after DPC sensitization. For TCR sequencing, blood came from about 29 alopecia patients at anywhere from one to four time points (pre-sensitization, 2, 6 and 24 weeks). The investigation overall reported the following: Significantly more large CDR3 similarity clusters were formed by expanded TCRs than by pre-sensitization or healthy control sets, consistent with antigen-driven responses. All patients had alopecia, a presumed autoimmune disease, so their immune response might differ from that of healthy individuals. Repeated subsampling changed both the strength of the expansion versus patch-test correlation and the threshold at which the correlation became significant. No change with DPC sensitization was found in the number of TCRs above 1 in 1000 frequency, and no evidence of global repertoire structure alterations was found. A positive correlation was found between the number of PT1 expanded TCRs and patch test score, with significance reached at thresholds 8, 16 and 32 but not 4.

The meaning of the sample's time point label: patch test 3, about 24 weeks after DPC sensitization. The sample's treatment or condition, from its label and the paper: therapeutic diphenylcyclopropenone sensitization with weekly scalp DPC. At every patch-test visit, the blood draw took place before the patch test was put on. Patients were eligible if aged 18 to 70, diagnosed with alopecia and judged suitable for DPC therapy, and pregnant patients were excluded. Total RNA was extracted from unfractionated whole blood collected in Tempus Blood RNA tubes. The CDR3 goes from the cysteine to the phenylalanine over 14 residues. Just the 42-base CDR3 DNA is kept, in frame starting at base 1. Trimming at the junction amounts to 3 bases on V and 8 bases on J, and the germline ends lie 11 bases apart. Based on the germline V gene (reference sequence), the CDR1 and CDR2 sequences are SEHNR and FQNEAQ. Library preparation was by RACE. Instrument on record: NextSeq 500. During library preparation, unique molecular identifiers were attached to individual cDNA molecules so that TCRs could be counted quantitatively and reproducibly. For every blood RNA sample, sequencing covered both the TCR alpha and TCR beta chains. Turning to the authors' computational methods: A median of roughly 99,000 TCRs per sample was observed, with a range of about 23,224 to 690,600. The Decombinator software suite was used to annotate the V, J and CDR3 of the TCR reads. Every sample was subsampled to the same number of TCRs (28,000) for the PS versus PT1 abundance plots. Expanded TCRs were defined as absent before sensitization and observed at least eight times at the 2-week time point. TCRdb itself trimmed the public reads at Q25 with fastp, ran MiXCR and retained productive beta chains. Records with the same CDR3 protein are collapsed into one entry carrying the most frequent genes and DNA. These V and J calls rely on TCRdb rather than the paper's analysis. Present in this sample are some 110,000 distinct CDR3 sequences, approximately 11% of which were seen just once. The ten largest clones capture 2% to 2.5% of the sample.

The material sequenced was whole blood, taken in connection with sensitization to the hapten diphenylcyclopropenone (DPC). The V and J segments used are TRBV7-9 and TRBJ1-6; TRBD1 could be the D gene, as 6 bases match. This TCR derives from a woman in her 50s with alopecia areata. Some clones in this sample may be carry-over from other donors' samples. The bases read TGTGCCAGCAGCTTTACAGGGAGTTATTCACCCCTCCACTTT. Translated, this is CASSFTGSYSPLHF.